The rows below give T cell receptor beta chains drawn from one sample of a study of CXCR3-negative and CXCR3-positive naive CD8 T cells. Each CDR3 protein gets one entry in TCRdb, which reprocessed the 5' RACE reads and gives no DNA. Its listing shows some 140,000 distinct CDR3 sequences. The sample taken for sequencing was naive CXCR3+ CD8+ T cells from blood. Receptor source: a human donor in good health. Some clones in this sample may be carry-over from other donors' samples. The CDR3 runs from the conserved cysteine through the conserved F or W.

j_gene: TRBJ2-2; v_gene: TRBV4-1; CDR3aa: CASSPPGGSNTGELFF
j_gene: TRBJ2-3; v_gene: TRBV28; CDR3aa: CASSLLTGGYVDTQYF
j_gene: TRBJ2-7; v_gene: TRBV20-1; CDR3aa: CSAPGTSGGAEYEQYF
j_gene: TRBJ2-1; v_gene: TRBV6-1; CDR3aa: CASRPGEAGALYNEQFF
j_gene: TRBJ1-5; v_gene: TRBV27; CDR3aa: CASSFGSGGNQPQHF
j_gene: TRBJ2-6; v_gene: TRBV21-1; CDR3aa: CASSRIPQGEQLPAGANVLTF
j_gene: TRBJ2-1; v_gene: TRBV5-1; CDR3aa: CASSQGSGSAYNEQFF
j_gene: TRBJ2-7; v_gene: TRBV27; CDR3aa: CASSHLGPTYEQYF
j_gene: TRBJ2-1; v_gene: TRBV3-1; CDR3aa: CASRRSFGRGFYNEQFF
j_gene: TRBJ2-7; v_gene: TRBV29-1; CDR3aa: CSVDRDYEQYF
j_gene: TRBJ1-2; v_gene: TRBV28; CDR3aa: CASSPQVYYGYTF
j_gene: TRBJ1-3; v_gene: TRBV3-1; CDR3aa: CASSQGGGPGNTIYF
j_gene: TRBJ2-1; v_gene: TRBV7-9; CDR3aa: CASGRSLPEQFF
j_gene: TRBJ2-2; v_gene: TRBV29-1; CDR3aa: CSVRTGTGELFF
j_gene: TRBJ2-7; v_gene: TRBV28; CDR3aa: CASSLTAPKLAGPTKQYF